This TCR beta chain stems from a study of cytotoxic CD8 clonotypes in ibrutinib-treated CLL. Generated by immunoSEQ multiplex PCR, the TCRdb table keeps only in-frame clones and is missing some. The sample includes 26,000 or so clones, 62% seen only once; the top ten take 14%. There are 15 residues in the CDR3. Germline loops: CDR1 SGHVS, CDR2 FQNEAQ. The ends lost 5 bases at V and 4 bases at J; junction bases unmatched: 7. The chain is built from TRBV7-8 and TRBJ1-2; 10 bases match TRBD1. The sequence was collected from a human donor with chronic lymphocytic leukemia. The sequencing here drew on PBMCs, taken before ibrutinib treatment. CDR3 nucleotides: TGTGCCAGCAGCCACCGGACAGGGGGTCTCTATGGCTACACCTTC. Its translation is CASSHRTGGLYGYTF.